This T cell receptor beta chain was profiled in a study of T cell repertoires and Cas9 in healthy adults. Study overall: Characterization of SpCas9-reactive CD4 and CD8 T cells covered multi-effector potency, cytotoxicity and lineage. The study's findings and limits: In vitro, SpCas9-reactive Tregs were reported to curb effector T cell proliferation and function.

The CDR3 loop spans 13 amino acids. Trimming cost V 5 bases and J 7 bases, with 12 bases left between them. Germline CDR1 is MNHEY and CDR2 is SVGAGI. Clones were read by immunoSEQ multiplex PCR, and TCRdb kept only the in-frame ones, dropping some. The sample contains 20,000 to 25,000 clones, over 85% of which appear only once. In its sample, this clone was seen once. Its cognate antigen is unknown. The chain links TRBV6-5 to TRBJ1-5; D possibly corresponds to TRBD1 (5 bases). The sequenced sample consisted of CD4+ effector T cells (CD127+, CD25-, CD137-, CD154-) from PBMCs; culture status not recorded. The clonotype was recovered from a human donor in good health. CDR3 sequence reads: CASSVTQGQPQHF. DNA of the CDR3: TGTGCCAGCAGTGTCACTCAGGGACAGCCCCAGCATTTT.